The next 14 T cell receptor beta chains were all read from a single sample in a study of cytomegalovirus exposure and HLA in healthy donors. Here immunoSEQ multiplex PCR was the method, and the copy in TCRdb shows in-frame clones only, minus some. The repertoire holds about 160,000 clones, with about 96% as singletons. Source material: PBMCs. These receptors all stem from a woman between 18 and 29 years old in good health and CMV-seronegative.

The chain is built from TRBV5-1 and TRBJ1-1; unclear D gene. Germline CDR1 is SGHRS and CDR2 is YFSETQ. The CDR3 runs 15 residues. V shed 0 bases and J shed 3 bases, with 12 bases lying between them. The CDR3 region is CASSLGGQRYTEAFF. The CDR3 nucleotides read TGCGCCAGCAGCTTGGGTGGCCAGCGGTACACTGAAGCTTTCTTT.

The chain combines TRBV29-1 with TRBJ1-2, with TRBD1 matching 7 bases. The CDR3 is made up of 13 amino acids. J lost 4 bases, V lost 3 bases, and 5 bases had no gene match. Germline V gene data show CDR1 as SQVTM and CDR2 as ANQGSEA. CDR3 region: CSVDKGARYGYTF. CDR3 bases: TGCAGCGTTGATAAGGGGGCGCGCTATGGCTACACCTTC.

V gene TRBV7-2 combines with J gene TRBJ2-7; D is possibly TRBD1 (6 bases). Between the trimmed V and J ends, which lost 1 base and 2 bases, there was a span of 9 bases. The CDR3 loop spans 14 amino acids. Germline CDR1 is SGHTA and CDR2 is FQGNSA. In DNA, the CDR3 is TGTGCCAGCAGCTTAGTTAGGACAGCCTACGAGCAGTACTTC. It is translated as CASSLVRTAYEQYF.

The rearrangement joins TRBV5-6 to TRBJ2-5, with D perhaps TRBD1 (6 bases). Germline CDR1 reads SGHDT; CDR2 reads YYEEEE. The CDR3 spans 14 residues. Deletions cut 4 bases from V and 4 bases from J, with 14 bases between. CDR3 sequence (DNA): TGTGCCAGCAGCCCTCCAGGCAGGGGAGAGACCCAGTACTTC. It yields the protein CASSPPGRGETQYF.

The CDR3 sequence is CAPWGRPGGEQYF. The CDR3 nucleotides read TGTGCCCCCTGGGGACGGCCCGGGGGCGAGCAGTACTTC. The chain is built from TRBV21-1 and TRBJ2-7; TRBD2, the table's D call, was not compared with the DNA. TRBV21-1 is termed a pseudogene. The CDR3 loop spans 13 amino acids.

As DNA, the CDR3 is TGCGCCAGCAGCCAAAGTACAGGGTGGAACACTGAAGCTTTCTTT. Protein: CASSQSTGWNTEAFF. The chain couples TRBV5-1 to TRBJ1-1; D is perhaps TRBD1 (6 bases). This CDR3 is built from 15 residues. Trimming cost V 4 bases and J 1 base, with 14 bases left between them. Germline-derived CDR1 and CDR2 are SGHRS and YFSETQ.

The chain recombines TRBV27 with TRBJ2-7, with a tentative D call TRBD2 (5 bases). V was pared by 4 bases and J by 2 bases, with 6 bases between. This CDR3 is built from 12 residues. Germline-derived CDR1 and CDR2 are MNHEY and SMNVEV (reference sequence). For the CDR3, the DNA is TGTGCCAGCAGTTCCGGGGCCTACGAGCAGTACTTC. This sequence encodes CASSSGAYEQYF.

CDR3 residues: CASSLQGSTDTQYF. In DNA form, the CDR3 reads TGCGCCAGCAGCTTGCAGGGAAGTACAGATACGCAGTATTTT. The chain has TRBV5-1 and TRBJ2-3; D may be TRBD1 (5 bases). Germline V gene data show CDR1 as SGHRS and CDR2 as YFSETQ. Trimming removed 1 base from V and 3 bases from J, with 9 bases in between. The CDR3 is 14 residues long.

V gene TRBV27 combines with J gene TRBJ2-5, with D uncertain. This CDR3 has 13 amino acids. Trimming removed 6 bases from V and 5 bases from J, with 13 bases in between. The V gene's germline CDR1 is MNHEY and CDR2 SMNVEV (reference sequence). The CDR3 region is CASSTLKEETQYF. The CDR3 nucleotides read TGTGCCAGCAGCACCCTAAAAGAGGAGACCCAGTACTTC.

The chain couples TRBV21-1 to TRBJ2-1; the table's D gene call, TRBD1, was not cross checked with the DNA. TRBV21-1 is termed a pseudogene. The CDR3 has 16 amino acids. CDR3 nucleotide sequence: TGTGCCAGCAGCAAATCCCTCACAGGACCCTACAATGAGCAGTTCTTC. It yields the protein CASSKSLTGPYNEQFF.

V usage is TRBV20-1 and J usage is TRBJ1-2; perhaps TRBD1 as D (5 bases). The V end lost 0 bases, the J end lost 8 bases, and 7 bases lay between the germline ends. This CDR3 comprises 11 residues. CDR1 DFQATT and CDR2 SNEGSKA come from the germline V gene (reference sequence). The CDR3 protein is CSAREDIGYTF. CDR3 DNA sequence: TGCAGTGCTAGAGAGGACATAGGCTACACCTTC.

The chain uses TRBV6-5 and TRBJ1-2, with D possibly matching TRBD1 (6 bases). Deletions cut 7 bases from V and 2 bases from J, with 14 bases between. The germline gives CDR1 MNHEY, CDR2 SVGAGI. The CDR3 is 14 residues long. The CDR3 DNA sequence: TGTGCCAGCACCAGGGGACACGGCAACTATGGCTACACCTTC. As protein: CASTRGHGNYGYTF.

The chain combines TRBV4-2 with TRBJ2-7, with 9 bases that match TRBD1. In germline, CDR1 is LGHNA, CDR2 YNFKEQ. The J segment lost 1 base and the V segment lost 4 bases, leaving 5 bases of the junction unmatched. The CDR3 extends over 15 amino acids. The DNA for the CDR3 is TGTGCCAGCAGCCCCTCGGACAGGGGATCCTACGAGCAGTACTTC. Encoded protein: CASSPSDRGSYEQYF.

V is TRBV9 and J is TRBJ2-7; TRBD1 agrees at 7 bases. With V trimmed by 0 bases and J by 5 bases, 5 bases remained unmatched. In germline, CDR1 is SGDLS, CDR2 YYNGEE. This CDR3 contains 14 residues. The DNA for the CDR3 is TGTGCCAGCAGCGTAGAAGGGGGCCCAGACGAGCAGTACTTC. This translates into CASSVEGGPDEQYF.